This is a list of T cell receptor beta chains from one sample in a study of blood T cell repertoires in COVID-19. Using immunoSEQ multiplex PCR, the repertoire was profiled, and TCRdb retains in-frame clones only, with some absent. The top ten hold approximately 4.5% of the sample, which has fewer than 250,000 clones, 65% to 90% seen once. What was sequenced was peripheral blood. The source is a woman between 70 and 85 years old with acute or convalescent COVID-19. Both conserved end residues are part of each CDR3. D genes are given only for firm matches. Clone size is shown for a subset of rows, as once, few, many or a class of expanded clone.

TRBV19	TRBD1	TRBJ1-1	-	TGTGCCAGTAGTATGACACTGACAGGGCCCATGAACACTGAAGCTTTCTTT	CASSMTLTGPMNTEAFF
TRBV7-2	TRBD1	TRBJ1-2	once	TGTGCCAGCAGCTCTACCCTGAGAGGGGGCAAGGATGGCTACACCTTC	CASSSTLRGGKDGYTF
TRBV5-1	-	TRBJ2-5	-	TGCGCCAGCAGCTTGTGGGGCGACCAAGAGACCCAGTACTTC	CASSLWGDQETQYF
TRBV24-1	TRBD1	TRBJ1-2	-	TGTGCCACCAGTGATAGGACAGGGGGCGTAGATGGCTACACCTTC	CATSDRTGGVDGYTF
TRBV24-1	-	TRBJ1-2	-	TGTGCCACCAGTGGACCCGGGACTGGGGGCTACACCTTC	CATSGPGTGGYTF
TRBV27	TRBD2	TRBJ2-5	-	TGTGCCAGCAGTAGAGGCACTAGCGGGGGGCTCGGGACCCAGTACTTC	CASSRGTSGGLGTQYF
TRBV5-1	-	TRBJ2-3	-	TGCGCCAGCAGCTCGGGGGTCGCCAGCACAGATACGCAGTATTTT	CASSSGVASTDTQYF
TRBV19	TRBD2	TRBJ2-5	once	TGTGCCAGTAGTATAGCGACTAGCGGGGGCCAAGAGACCCAGTACTTC	CASSIATSGGQETQYF
TRBV27	-	TRBJ1-2	few	TGTGCCAGCAGTTTATTTCCAGGTGGCTATGGCTACACCTTC	CASSLFPGGYGYTF
TRBV27	TRBD1	TRBJ1-2	-	TGTGCCAGCAGGTACAGGGGGCTAAGCTATGGCTACACCTTC	CASRYRGLSYGYTF
TRBV7-2	TRBD1	TRBJ1-1	-	TGTGCCAGCAGCTTAGGGGCGGGACAGGGAGGTTACACTGAAGCTTTCTTT	CASSLGAGQGGYTEAFF
TRBV9	-	TRBJ2-1	-	TGTGCCAGCAGCCGCGGTTCGGGCTCCTACAATGAGCAGTTCTTC	CASSRGSGSYNEQFF
TRBV27	-	TRBJ1-5	-	TGTGCCAGCAGTTTACGCGTCGGGGGGGGCAGCAATCAGCCCCAGCATTTT	CASSLRVGGGSNQPQHF
TRBV19	TRBD1	TRBJ1-2	-	TGTGCCAGTAGTACCCAACAGGGGAGGTCTGGGTATGGCTACACCTTC	CASSTQQGRSGYGYTF
TRBV7-2	TRBD1	TRBJ2-1	-	TGTGCCAGCAGCTCCGGACAGGGGGTTTACAATGAGCAGTTCTTC	CASSSGQGVYNEQFF
TRBV3-1/TRBV3-2	-	TRBJ1-1	-	TGTGCCAGCCTGAACGCGGGGAACACTGAAGCTTTCTTT	CASLNAGNTEAFF
TRBV19	-	TRBJ1-5	-	TGTGCCAGTAGTAGGCCCGGGGGCAATCAGCCCCAGCATTTT	CASSRPGGNQPQHF
TRBV18	-	TRBJ2-3	-	TGTGCCAGCTCCCCCAGAGATACGCAGTATTTT	CASSPRDTQYF
TRBV4-2	TRBD2	TRBJ2-3	few	TGTGCCAGCAGCCAAGTAGCGGGGGGCTTCGGCACAGATACGCAGTATTTT	CASSQVAGGFGTDTQYF
TRBV5-1	-	TRBJ2-5	-	TGCGCCAGCAGCTTAGAGAGTCGGGAGACCCAGTACTTC	CASSLESRETQYF
TRBV19	-	TRBJ1-2	-	TGTGCCAGTAGCAGGGTCGAAAGTACCGGCTACACCTTC	CASSRVESTGYTF
TRBV3-1/TRBV3-2	-	TRBJ1-2	-	TGTGCCAGCAGCCAAGAGATCAGGAACTATGGCTACACCTTC	CASSQEIRNYGYTF
TRBV4-2	-	TRBJ2-7	-	TGTGCCAGCAGCCAAGATAGTAGCGCCGAGCAGTACTTC	CASSQDSSAEQYF
TRBV4-1	-	TRBJ1-1	-	TGCGCCAGCAGCCAAGAAAACAGGGCTTCGGGCACTGAAGCTTTCTTT	CASSQENRASGTEAFF
TRBV4-2	TRBD1	TRBJ1-1	few	TGTGCCAGCAGCCAACACCTCGGGACAGTTTCTAACACTGAAGCTTTCTTT	CASSQHLGTVSNTEAFF
TRBV19	TRBD1	TRBJ1-5	-	TGTGCCAGTCAAGGGGGCCGTCAGCCCCAGCATTTT	CASQGGRQPQHF
TRBV24-1	TRBD1	TRBJ1-5	-	TGTGCCACCAGTGAAGGAGGGGGCGGATTTTCCAATCAGCCCCAGCATTTT	CATSEGGGGFSNQPQHF
TRBV6-6	TRBD1	TRBJ2-7	-	TGTGCCAGCAGTTTCGGGACAGGGGTCTACGAGCAGTACTTC	CASSFGTGVYEQYF
TRBV4-3	-	TRBJ2-1	-	TGCGCCAGCAGCCAAGAGTCGTTCGGACAGAGCTCCTACAATGAGCAGTTCTTC	CASSQESFGQSSYNEQFF
TRBV7-2	-	TRBJ1-2	-	TGTGCCAGCAGCTTAGCGTCGGGGAATAACTATGGCTACACCTTC	CASSLASGNNYGYTF
TRBV10-2	TRBD1	TRBJ2-3	-	TGCGCCAGCAGATCCGGGACAGGGGTAGGCACAGATACGCAGTATTTT	CASRSGTGVGTDTQYF
TRBV3-1/TRBV3-2	TRBD1	TRBJ1-5	-	TGTGCCAGCAGCCAAGACGAGGAGGACAGGGGGTACAATCAGCCCCAGCATTTT	CASSQDEEDRGYNQPQHF
TRBV4-2	-	TRBJ1-2	-	TGTGCCAGCAGCCAATCTACGACTAACTATGGCTACACCTTC	CASSQSTTNYGYTF
TRBV2	TRBD1	TRBJ1-6	-	TGTGCCAGCAGTCCCAGGACAGGATCGAGTTCACCCCTCCACTTT	CASSPRTGSSSPLHF
TRBV12-3/TRBV12-4	-	TRBJ2-2	-	TGTGCCAGCGGGGGCAACACCGGGGAGCTGTTTTTT	CASGGNTGELFF
TRBV10-1	-	TRBJ2-7	many	TGCGCCAGCAGTGAGGGAATTGACTTCGAGCAGTACTTC	CASSEGIDFEQYF
TRBV27	TRBD1	TRBJ2-7	-	TGTGCCAGCAGCCTGTGGGGAGACAGGGGGCATGAGGGGCAGTACTTC	CASSLWGDRGHEGQYF
TRBV18	-	TRBJ1-2	-	TGTGCCAGCTCACGCGACCGGACAGACGCTAACTATGGCTACACCTTC	CASSRDRTDANYGYTF
TRBV29-1	-	TRBJ2-7	-	TGCAGCGTTGCCCAGGGTATGTATCCCTACGAGCAGTACTTC	CSVAQGMYPYEQYF
TRBV7-9	-	TRBJ2-1	-	TGTGCCAGCAGCTTAGCGGGCGGGCCAAGCTCCTACAATGAGCAGTTCTTC	CASSLAGGPSSYNEQFF
TRBV19	-	TRBJ1-3	-	TGTGCCAGTAGTGAGTGGAGAGGAAACACCATATATTTT	CASSEWRGNTIYF
TRBV2	TRBD1	TRBJ1-5	once	TGTGCCAGCAGTGTGGCAGGGGGTCAGCCCCAGCATTTT	CASSVAGGQPQHF
TRBV28	-	TRBJ2-7	-	TGTGCCAGCAGCATTGCGGGGCAGGGTGGTTACGAGCAGTACTTC	CASSIAGQGGYEQYF
TRBV11-3	TRBD1	TRBJ2-7	-	TGTGCCAGCAGCCTCCCGGGACAGAGCTACGAGCAGTACTTC	CASSLPGQSYEQYF
TRBV4-1	TRBD2	TRBJ2-3	once	TGCGCCAGCAGCCCGAAAGTGGCGGGGGGGGGCACAGATACGCAGTATTTT	CASSPKVAGGGTDTQYF
TRBV7-6	-	TRBJ2-7	-	TGTGCCAGCAGCTCGAGACAGACAGCAAGCTCCTACGAGCAGTACTTC	CASSSRQTASSYEQYF
TRBV7-2	-	TRBJ2-1	-	TGTGCCAGCAGTATCCCTAGACGGGGTCTATGGTACAATGAGCAGTTCTTC	CASSIPRRGLWYNEQFF
TRBV30	-	TRBJ1-4	few	TGTGCCTGGTCAGGGTGGGGTAATGAAAAACTGTTTTTT	CAWSGWGNEKLFF
TRBV29-1	-	TRBJ1-1	-	TGCAGCGTTGTCCCGGGGACTGAAGCTTTCTTT	CSVVPGTEAFF
TRBV2	TRBD1	TRBJ2-5	-	TGTGCCAGCAGTGCTCAGGGGGCAAGCCAAGAGACCCAGTACTTC	CASSAQGASQETQYF
TRBV28	TRBD1	TRBJ1-6	once	TGTGCCAGCAGTCCCGGGACAGGGGGCGCCCCTGGGAATTCACCCCTCCACTTT	CASSPGTGGAPGNSPLHF
TRBV29-1	TRBD1	TRBJ1-2	-	TGCAGCGCCGTGGACAGGAACTATGGCTACACCTTC	CSAVDRNYGYTF
TRBV6-5	-	TRBJ1-1	once	TGTGCCAGCAGTTACTCCCGGGGAGGAGCTGAAGCTTTCTTT	CASSYSRGGAEAFF
TRBV30	-	TRBJ1-2	once	TGTGCCTGGAGTGTCAATCAGAATGGCTACACCTTC	CAWSVNQNGYTF
TRBV7-2	-	TRBJ1-5	few	TGTGCCAGCAGCTCTGGACAGACCCATCAGCCCCAGCATTTT	CASSSGQTHQPQHF
TRBV28	TRBD1	TRBJ1-6	-	TGTGCCAGCAGTCCCCAGGGGGCGGATAATTCACCCCTCCACTTT	CASSPQGADNSPLHF
TRBV7-9	-	TRBJ1-5	-	TGTGCCAGCAGCTTACAGGGTAACAATCAGCCCCAGCATTTT	CASSLQGNNQPQHF
TRBV7-9	-	TRBJ1-3	once	TGTGCCAGCAGGGAGAGCTCTGGAAACACCATATATTTT	CASRESSGNTIYF